This TCR beta chain was sequenced for a study of T cells in Graves' hyperthyroidism and ophthalmopathy. RNA transcripts provided the source from which TCR beta CDR3 regions were amplified. The HTBI primer set was used in a first-round RT-PCR of the TCR CDR3. TCRdb re-called the multiplex PCR reads through MiXCR, storing one row per CDR3 protein. The sample contains around 700,000 distinct CDR3 sequences, 15% to 20% of which appear only once. This clonotype was recorded a few times. Sequencing used blood. This receptor was identified in a woman between 45 and 60 years old with Graves' hyperthyroidism that later progressed to Graves' ophthalmopathy.

DNA for the CDR3: TGTGCCAGCAGTTATCGGACAGGGACCTCCTATAATTCACCCCTCCACTTT. This translates into CASSYRTGTSYNSPLHF. The chain recombines TRBV12-3 or TRBV12-4 with TRBJ1-6; 8 nucleotides align to TRBD1. This CDR3 region has 17 residues. V was clipped by 4 bases and J by 0 bases; unmatched bases: 5.